These 15 T cell receptor beta chains originate from one sample sequenced in a study of lymphopenia after photon versus proton radiotherapy. Repertoires were generated with immunoSEQ multiplex PCR, while TCRdb's copy carries only in-frame clones and drops some. The sample lists approximately 71,000 clones; more than 75% were seen once. Here the sequenced sample was peripheral blood, taken from a patient treated with photon-based radiotherapy. These receptor sequences come from a woman aged 70-85 years with pancreatic cancer.

V gene TRBV5-1 combines with J gene TRBJ2-3; TRBD2 aligns across 13 bases. The CDR3 length is 16 residues. Germline loops: CDR1 SGHRS, CDR2 YFSETQ. Trimming removed 1 base from V and 8 bases from J; junction bases left unmatched: 7. CDR3 region: CASSLTSGRAGGTQYF. The CDR3 DNA sequence: TGCGCCAGCAGCTTGACTAGCGGGAGGGCCGGGGGTACGCAGTATTTT.

The chain employs TRBV20-1 and TRBJ2-7; TRBD1 matches at 7 bases. Per the germline V gene, CDR1 is DFQATT and CDR2 is SNEGSKA (reference sequence). The ends lost 1 base at V and 12 bases at J; junction bases unmatched: 6. This CDR3 is built from 11 residues. The CDR3 nucleotides read TGCAGTGCTAGAGTGACAGGGAAAGCGTACTTC. Its translation is CSARVTGKAYF.

The chain joins TRBV28 to TRBJ1-3; D is perhaps TRBD1 (5 bases). CDR1 and CDR2 from the germline V gene are MDHEN and SYDVKM. CDR3 length equals 16 residues. Trimming took 2 bases from V and 0 from J, leaving 11 bases between them. The CDR3 is CASSLRTGISGNTIYF. The CDR3 DNA reads as TGTGCCAGCAGTTTACGCACAGGTATCTCTGGAAACACCATATATTTT.

This chain uses TRBV10-3 with TRBJ2-2, with 7 bases aligning to TRBD1. V shed 2 bases, J shed 2 bases, and the junction held 8 bases outside the gene matches. CDR3 length: 17 residues. From germline, CDR1 is ENHRY and CDR2 SYGVKD. CDR3 DNA: TGTGCCATCAGTGAGCTTAGACAGGGCCTAAACACCGGGGAGCTGTTTTTT. Encoded protein: CAISELRQGLNTGELFF.

The chain joins TRBV5-1 to TRBJ2-7; 15 bases are a match to TRBD2. Unmatched junction bases numbered 5, after V lost 4 bases and J lost 6 bases. Germline values: CDR1 SGHRS, CDR2 YFSETQ. The CDR3 sequence is 15 residues long. The CDR3 nucleotides read TGCGCCAGCAGCGAAGGACTAGCGGGAGGGGGCGAGCAGTACTTC. Translated, it gives CASSEGLAGGGEQYF.

The J gene is TRBJ1-3, the V gene TRBV6-5; possible D gene TRBD1, 5 bases. Germline CDR1 reads MNHEY; CDR2 reads SVGAGI. Trimming stripped 6 bases from V and 0 bases from J, with 12 bases between. This CDR3 spans 15 amino acids. As DNA, the CDR3 is TGTGCCAGCAGCCACCGACAGCTCTCTGGAAACACCATATATTTT. The encoded protein is CASSHRQLSGNTIYF.

This clone has only one observation. The chain carries TRBV29-1 and TRBJ1-5, with a weak D call TRBD1 (6 bases). Trimming shortened V by 8 bases and J by 0 bases, and 20 bases separated the two germline ends. CDR3 size: 16 residues. Germline V gene sequence: CDR1 SQVTM, CDR2 ANQGSEA. The CDR3 bases are TGCAGCTCCGGTGGACGGACAGACTATAGCAATCAGCCCCAGCATTTT. Translating it yields CSSGGRTDYSNQPQHF.

The rearrangement joins TRBV5-4 to TRBJ2-7, with TRBD1 identical over 9 bases. J gave up 3 bases and V 2 bases, and 3 bases lay outside the gene matches. The CDR3 totals 14 residues. From germline, CDR1 is SGHNT and CDR2 YYREEE (reference sequence). CDR3 nucleotides: TGTGCCAGCAGCTTCCGGGACAGGGACTACGAGCAGTACTTC. The encoded protein is CASSFRDRDYEQYF.

CDR3 sequence reads: CASSLDPPRDTIYF. The CDR3 DNA sequence: TGTGCCAGCAGCTTAGACCCCCCCCGGGACACCATATATTTT. This rearrangement joins TRBV7-9 to TRBJ1-3; D gene unclear. CDR3 length: 14 residues. The V gene's germline CDR1 is SEHNR and CDR2 FQNEAQ (reference sequence). Trimming removed 1 base at V and 8 bases at J, with 12 bases between.

V usage is TRBV2 and J usage is TRBJ1-1, with TRBD1 matching over 9 bases. CDR1 SNHLY and CDR2 FYNNEI come from the germline V gene. The J segment lost 6 bases and the V segment lost 5 bases, leaving 7 bases of the junction unmatched. This CDR3 contains 14 residues. The CDR3 DNA reads as TGTGCCAGCAGTTTGTACAGGGGGCAAGCTGAAGCTTTCTTT. It is translated as CASSLYRGQAEAFF.

The V gene is TRBV27, the J gene TRBJ2-1; D might be TRBD2 (6 bases). The CDR3 runs to 13 residues. V lost 6 bases to trimming and J lost 5 bases, with 11 bases between them. Germline CDR1 and CDR2: MNHEY and SMNVEV (reference sequence). The CDR3, as DNA: TGTGCCAGCAGAGAGGGACTGAACAATGAGCAGTTCTTC. This sequence encodes CASREGLNNEQFF.

This clone was observed a single time. The rearrangement joins TRBV7-3 to TRBJ2-1, with 9 positions matching TRBD2. Germline CDR1 and CDR2: SGHTA and FQGTGA. This CDR3 contains 15 residues. V lost 5 bases, J lost 3 bases, and 5 bases stayed unmatched. CDR3: CASSPREGNYNEQFF. The DNA of the CDR3 is TGTGCCAGCAGCCCGCGGGAGGGTAACTACAATGAGCAGTTCTTC.

Only one count was recorded for this clone. CDR3: CASSLGSSNTEAFF. In DNA form, the CDR3 reads TGCGCCAGCAGCTTGGGCAGTTCGAACACTGAAGCTTTCTTT. This chain uses TRBV5-1 with TRBJ1-1; D is uncertain. The CDR3 runs 14 residues. V dropped 0 bases and J dropped 1 base, with 7 bases sitting between them. Per the germline V gene, CDR1 is SGHRS and CDR2 is YFSETQ.

The chain employs TRBV7-2 and TRBJ2-7, with 8 positions matching TRBD2. In germline, CDR1 is SGHTA, CDR2 FQGNSA. This CDR3 has 17 residues. The trim removed 3 bases at V and 3 bases at J, leaving 13 bases unmatched. CDR3 nucleotides: TGTGCCAGCAGCTTTGGAAGAGGGCGAGCGGGGGTCTACGAGCAGTACTTC. Translating it yields CASSFGRGRAGVYEQYF.

The chain joins TRBV7-2 to TRBJ2-1; the match to TRBD2 covers 13 bases. There are 15 residues in the CDR3. Unmatched junction bases numbered 8, after V lost 5 bases and J lost 10 bases. The germline gives CDR1 SGHTA, CDR2 FQGNSA. The CDR3 nucleotides are TGTGCCAGCAGCCCCGGACTAGCGGGAGAAACGGAGCAGTTCTTC. The encoded protein is CASSPGLAGETEQFF.